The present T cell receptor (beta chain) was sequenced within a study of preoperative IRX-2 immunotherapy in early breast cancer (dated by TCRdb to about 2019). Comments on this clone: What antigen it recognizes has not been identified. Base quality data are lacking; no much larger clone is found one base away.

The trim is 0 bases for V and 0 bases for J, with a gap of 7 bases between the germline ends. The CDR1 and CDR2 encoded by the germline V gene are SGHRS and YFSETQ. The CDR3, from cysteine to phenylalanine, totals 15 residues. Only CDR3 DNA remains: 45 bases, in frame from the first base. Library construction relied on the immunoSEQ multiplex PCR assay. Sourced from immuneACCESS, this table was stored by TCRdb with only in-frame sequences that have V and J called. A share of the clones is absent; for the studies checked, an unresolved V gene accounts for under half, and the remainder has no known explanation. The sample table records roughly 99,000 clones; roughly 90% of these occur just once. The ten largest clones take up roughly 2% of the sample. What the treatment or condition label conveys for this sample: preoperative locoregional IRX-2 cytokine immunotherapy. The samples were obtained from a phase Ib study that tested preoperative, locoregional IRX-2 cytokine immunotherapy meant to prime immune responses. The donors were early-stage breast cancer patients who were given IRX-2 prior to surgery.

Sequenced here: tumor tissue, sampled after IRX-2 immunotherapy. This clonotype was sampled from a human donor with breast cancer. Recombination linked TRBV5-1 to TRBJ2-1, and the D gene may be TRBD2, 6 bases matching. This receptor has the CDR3 CASSLETSSYNEQFF. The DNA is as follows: TGCGCCAGCAGCTTGGAGACTAGCTCCTACAATGAGCAGTTCTTC.